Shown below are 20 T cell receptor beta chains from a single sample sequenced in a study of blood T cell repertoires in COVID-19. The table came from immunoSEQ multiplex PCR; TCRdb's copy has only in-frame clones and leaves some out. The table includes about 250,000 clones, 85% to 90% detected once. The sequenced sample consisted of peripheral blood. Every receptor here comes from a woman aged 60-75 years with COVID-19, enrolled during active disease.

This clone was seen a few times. The CDR3 region has the DNA TGTGCCAGAAGCTTGTCCCCACCGTCCAGGACAGGGCACTCCTACGAGCAGTACTTC. Amino acid sequence: CARSLSPPSRTGHSYEQYF. This rearrangement joins TRBV5-3 to TRBJ2-7; 8 bases are shared with TRBD1. TRBV5-3 belongs to the ORF category, with a function that is uncertain. After removal of 1 base from V and 0 bases from J, the junction contained 15 bases not matched to a gene. There are 19 residues in the CDR3.

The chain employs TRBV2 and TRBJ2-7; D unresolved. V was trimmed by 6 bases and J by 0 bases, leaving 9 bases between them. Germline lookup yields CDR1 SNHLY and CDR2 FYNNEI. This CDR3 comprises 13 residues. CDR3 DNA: TGTGCCAGCAGGGGCCCGATCTCCTACGAGCAGTACTTC. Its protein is CASRGPISYEQYF. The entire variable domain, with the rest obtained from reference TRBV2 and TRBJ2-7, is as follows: EPEVTQTPSHQVTQMGQEVILRCVPISNHLYFYWYRQILGQKVEFLVSFYNNEISEKSEIFDDQFSVERPDGSNFTLKIRSTKLEDSAMYFCASRGPISYEQYFGPGTRLTVT.

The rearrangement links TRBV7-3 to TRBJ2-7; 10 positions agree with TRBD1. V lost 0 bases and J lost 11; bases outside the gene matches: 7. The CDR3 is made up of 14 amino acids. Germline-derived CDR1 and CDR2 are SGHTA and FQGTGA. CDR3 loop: CASSLTLDRGWEYF. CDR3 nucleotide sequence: TGTGCCAGCAGCTTAACGTTGGACAGGGGGTGGGAGTACTTC.

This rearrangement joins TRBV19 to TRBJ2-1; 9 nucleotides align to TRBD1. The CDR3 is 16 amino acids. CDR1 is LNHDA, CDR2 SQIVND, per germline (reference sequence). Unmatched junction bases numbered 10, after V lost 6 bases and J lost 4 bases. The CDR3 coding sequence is TGTGCCAGTAGGAATCGGGGGACAGGGATATACAATGAGCAGTTCTTC. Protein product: CASRNRGTGIYNEQFF.

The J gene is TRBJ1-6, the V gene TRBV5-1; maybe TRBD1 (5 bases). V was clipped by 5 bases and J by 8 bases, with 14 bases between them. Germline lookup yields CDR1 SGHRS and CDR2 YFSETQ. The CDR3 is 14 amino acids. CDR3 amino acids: CASREQVEDSPLHF. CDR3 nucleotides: TGCGCCAGCAGGGAACAGGTAGAAGATTCACCCCTCCACTTT.

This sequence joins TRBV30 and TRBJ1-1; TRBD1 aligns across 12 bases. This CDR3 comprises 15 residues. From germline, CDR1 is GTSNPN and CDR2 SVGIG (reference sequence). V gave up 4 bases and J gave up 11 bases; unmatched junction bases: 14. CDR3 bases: TGTGCCTGGACCCCACCGGGACAGGGGGCCCTTGGGGCTTTCTTT. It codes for CAWTPPGQGALGAFF.

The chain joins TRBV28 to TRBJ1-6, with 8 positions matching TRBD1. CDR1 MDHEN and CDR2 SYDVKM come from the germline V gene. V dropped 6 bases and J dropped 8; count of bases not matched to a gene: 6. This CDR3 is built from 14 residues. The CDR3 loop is CASSPGQGYSPLHF. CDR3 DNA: TGTGCCAGCAGCCCCGGACAGGGTTATTCACCCCTCCACTTT.

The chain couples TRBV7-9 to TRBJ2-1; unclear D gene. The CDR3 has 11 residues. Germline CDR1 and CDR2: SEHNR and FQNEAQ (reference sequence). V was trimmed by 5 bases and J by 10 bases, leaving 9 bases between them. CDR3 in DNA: TGTGCCAGCAGCCGGAGCCAAGAGCAGTTCTTC. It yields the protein CASSRSQEQFF.

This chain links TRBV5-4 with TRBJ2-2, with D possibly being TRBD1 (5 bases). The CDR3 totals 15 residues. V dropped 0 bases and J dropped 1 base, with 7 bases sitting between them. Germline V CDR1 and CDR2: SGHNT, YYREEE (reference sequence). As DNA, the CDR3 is TGTGCCAGCAGCTTGGAAAGGGGGAACACCGGGGAGCTGTTTTTT. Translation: CASSLERGNTGELFF.

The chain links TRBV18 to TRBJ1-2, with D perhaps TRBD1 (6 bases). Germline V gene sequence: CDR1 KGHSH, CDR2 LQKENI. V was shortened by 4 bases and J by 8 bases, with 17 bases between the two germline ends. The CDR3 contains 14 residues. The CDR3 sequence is CASSQSQGSQGYTF. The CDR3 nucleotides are TGTGCCAGCTCACAATCCCAGGGGTCGCAGGGCTACACCTTC.

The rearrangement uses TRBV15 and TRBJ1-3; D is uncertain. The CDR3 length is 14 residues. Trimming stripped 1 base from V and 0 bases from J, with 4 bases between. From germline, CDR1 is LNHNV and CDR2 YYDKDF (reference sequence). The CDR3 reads CATSRVSSGNTIYF. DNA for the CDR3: TGTGCCACCAGCAGAGTATCCTCTGGAAACACCATATATTTT. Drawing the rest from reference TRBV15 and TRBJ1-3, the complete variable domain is DAMVIQNPRYQVTQFGKPVTLSCSQTLNHNVMYWYQQKSSQAPKLLFHYYDKDFNNEADTPDNFQSRRPNTSFCFLDIRSPGLGDTAMYLCATSRVSSGNTIYFGEGSWLTVV.

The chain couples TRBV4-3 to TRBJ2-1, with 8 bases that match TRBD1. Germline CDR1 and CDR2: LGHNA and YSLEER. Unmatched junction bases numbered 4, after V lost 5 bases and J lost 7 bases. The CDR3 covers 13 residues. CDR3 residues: CASSTRTGNEQFF. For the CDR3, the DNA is TGCGCCAGCAGCACCCGGACAGGGAATGAGCAGTTCTTC.

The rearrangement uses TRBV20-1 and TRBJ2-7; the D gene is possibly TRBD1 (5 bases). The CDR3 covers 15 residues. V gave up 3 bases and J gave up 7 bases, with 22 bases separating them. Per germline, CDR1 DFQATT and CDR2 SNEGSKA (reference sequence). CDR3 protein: CSASRTMDKAWEQYF. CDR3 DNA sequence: TGCAGTGCTAGTAGAACCATGGACAAGGCCTGGGAGCAGTACTTC.

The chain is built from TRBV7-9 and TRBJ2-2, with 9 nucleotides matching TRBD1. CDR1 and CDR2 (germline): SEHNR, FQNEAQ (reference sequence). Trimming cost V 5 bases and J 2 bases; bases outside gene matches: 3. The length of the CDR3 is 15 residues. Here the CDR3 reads CASSRTGVNTGELFF. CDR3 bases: TGTGCCAGCAGCCGGACAGGGGTCAACACCGGGGAGCTGTTTTTT.

This chain's CDR3 is CATLATDYSNQPQHF. CDR3 nucleotides: TGTGCCACCCTAGCTACGGATTATAGCAATCAGCCCCAGCATTTT. This rearrangement joins TRBV6-5 to TRBJ1-5, with no clear D. The germline V and J ends were trimmed by 10 bases and 0 bases, with 16 bases remaining between them. The length of the CDR3 is 15 residues. In germline, CDR1 is MNHEY, CDR2 SVGAGI.

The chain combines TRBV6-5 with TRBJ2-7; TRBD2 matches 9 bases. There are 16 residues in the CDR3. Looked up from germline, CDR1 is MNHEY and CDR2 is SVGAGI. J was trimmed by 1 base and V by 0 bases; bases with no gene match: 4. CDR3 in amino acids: CASSYSRGGVSYEQYF. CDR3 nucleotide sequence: TGTGCCAGCAGTTACTCTCGCGGGGGGGTATCCTACGAGCAGTACTTC.

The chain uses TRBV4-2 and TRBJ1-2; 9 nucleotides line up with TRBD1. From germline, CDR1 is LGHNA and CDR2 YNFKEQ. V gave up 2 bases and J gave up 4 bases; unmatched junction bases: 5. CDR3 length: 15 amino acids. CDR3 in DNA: TGTGCCAGCAGCCAAAACCCGGGACAGGGCTATGGCTACACCTTC. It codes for CASSQNPGQGYGYTF.

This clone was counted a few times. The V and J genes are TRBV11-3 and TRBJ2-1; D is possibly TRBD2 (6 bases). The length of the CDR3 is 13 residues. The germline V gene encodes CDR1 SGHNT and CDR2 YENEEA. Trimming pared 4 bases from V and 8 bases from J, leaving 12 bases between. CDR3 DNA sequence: TGTGCCAGCAGCTACGGGACTCGGGATGAGCAGTTCTTC. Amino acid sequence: CASSYGTRDEQFF. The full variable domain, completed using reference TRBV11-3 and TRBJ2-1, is EAGVVQSPRYKIIEKKQPVAFWCNPISGHNTLYWYLQNLGQGPELLIRYENEEAVDDSQLPKDRFSAERLKGVDSTLKIQPAELGDSAVYLCASSYGTRDEQFFGPGTRLTVL.

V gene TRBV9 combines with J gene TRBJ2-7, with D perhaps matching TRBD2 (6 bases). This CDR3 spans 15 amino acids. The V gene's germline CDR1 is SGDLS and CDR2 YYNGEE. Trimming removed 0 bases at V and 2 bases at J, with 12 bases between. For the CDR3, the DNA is TGTGCCAGCAGCGTAGCTACGGGAGCTGCCTACGAGCAGTACTTC. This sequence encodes CASSVATGAAYEQYF.

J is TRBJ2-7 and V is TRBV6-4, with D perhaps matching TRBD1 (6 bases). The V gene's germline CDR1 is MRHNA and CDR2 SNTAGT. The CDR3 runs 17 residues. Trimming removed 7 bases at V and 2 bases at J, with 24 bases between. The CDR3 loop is CASTVTLKGDPPYEQYF. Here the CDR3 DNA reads TGTGCCAGCACGGTCACCCTGAAGGGGGACCCGCCCTACGAGCAGTACTTC.